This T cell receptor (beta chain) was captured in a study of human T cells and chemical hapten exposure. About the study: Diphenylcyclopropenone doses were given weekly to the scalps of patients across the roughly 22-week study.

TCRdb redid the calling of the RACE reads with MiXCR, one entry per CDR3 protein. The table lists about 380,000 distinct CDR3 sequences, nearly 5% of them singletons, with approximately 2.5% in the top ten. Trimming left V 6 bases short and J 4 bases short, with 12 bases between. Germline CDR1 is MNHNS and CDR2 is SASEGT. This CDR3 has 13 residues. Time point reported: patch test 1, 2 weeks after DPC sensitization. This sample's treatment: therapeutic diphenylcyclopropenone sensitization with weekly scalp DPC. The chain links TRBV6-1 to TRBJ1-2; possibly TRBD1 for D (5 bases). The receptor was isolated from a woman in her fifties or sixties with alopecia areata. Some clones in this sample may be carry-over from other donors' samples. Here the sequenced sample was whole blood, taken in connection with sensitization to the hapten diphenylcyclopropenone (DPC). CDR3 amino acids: CASRIGQSYGYTF. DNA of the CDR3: TGTGCCAGCAGAATAGGACAAAGCTATGGCTACACCTTC.